A single sample is the source of the 9 T cell receptor beta chains below, sequenced in a study of T cell changes during pregnancy in multiple sclerosis. Only in-frame clones appear in the TCRdb table, and some are missing; sequencing was by immunoSEQ multiplex PCR. This table has approximately 90,000 clones, approximately 90% appearing once. This material consisted of peripheral blood, taken in the first trimester of pregnancy. The receptors here all came from a female donor with multiple sclerosis, enrolled in a pregnancy study.

The chain links TRBV6-1 to TRBJ1-2; 10 bases agree with TRBD1. The germline CDR1 and CDR2 sequences are MNHNS and SASEGT. V was pared by 4 bases and J by 5 bases, with 1 base of the junction left unmatched. The CDR3 extends over 13 amino acids. CDR3 sequence: CASSGDRGYGYTF. In DNA form, the CDR3 reads TGTGCCAGCAGTGGGGACAGGGGATATGGCTACACCTTC.

This chain uses TRBV2 with TRBJ1-5; 8 bases fit TRBD1. The CDR3 sequence is 15 residues long. From germline, CDR1 is SNHLY and CDR2 FYNNEI. V lost 6 bases and J lost 2; bases outside the gene matches: 6. Here the CDR3 DNA reads TGTGCCAGCAGCGCAGGGGGCGCGGGCAATCAGCCCCAGCATTTT. Translating it yields CASSAGGAGNQPQHF.

This clone was seen just once. The chain uses TRBV7-2 and TRBJ2-7, with a tentative D call TRBD1 (6 bases). The CDR3 length is 15 residues. Deletions cut 5 bases from V and 2 bases from J, with 16 bases between. The germline CDR1 and CDR2 sequences are SGHTA and FQGNSA. CDR3 sequence reads: CASSRSIDRTYEQYF. The CDR3 nucleotides read TGTGCCAGCAGCCGCAGCATTGACAGGACCTACGAGCAGTACTTC.

This clone occurred once. V gene TRBV19 combines with J gene TRBJ1-2; 8 positions match TRBD1. The length of the CDR3 is 13 residues. The J segment lost 7 bases and the V segment lost 2 bases, leaving 3 bases of the junction unmatched. Germline V lookup: CDR1 LNHDA, CDR2 SQIVND (reference sequence). The CDR3: CASSISGGTGYTF. DNA of the CDR3: TGTGCCAGTAGTATATCAGGGGGCACTGGCTACACCTTC.

This sequence joins TRBV30 and TRBJ2-3; D perhaps matches TRBD2 (5 bases). CDR1 and CDR2 from the germline V gene are GTSNPN and SVGIG (reference sequence). CDR3 length: 16 amino acids. V was trimmed by 4 bases and J by 8 bases, leaving 25 bases between them. The CDR3 protein is CAWTLGIGGARGTQYF. CDR3 nucleotides: TGTGCCTGGACCCTCGGGATCGGCGGTGCTCGGGGTACGCAGTATTTT.

The chain uses TRBV18 and TRBJ2-2; perhaps TRBD2 as D (6 bases). V lost 6 bases and J 3 bases, leaving 11 bases between the germline ends. Germline CDR1 and CDR2: KGHSH and LQKENI. This CDR3 contains 14 residues. The CDR3 sequence: CASSQGGDTGELFF. CDR3 coding DNA: TGTGCCAGCTCCCAGGGAGGAGACACCGGGGAGCTGTTTTTT.

Regarding this clone: A junction end diverges from the germline sequence, so it may reflect a read error. The chain links TRBV25-1 to TRBJ1-2; TRBD1 matches 7 bases. The V gene's germline CDR1 is MGHDK and CDR2 SYGVNS. This CDR3 spans 13 amino acids. The CDR3 nucleotides are TGTGCCAGCAGTGTGGGGACAGCCGGGGCTTGGGCCTTC. This gives the protein CASSVGTAGAWAF.

The rearrangement uses TRBV29-1 and TRBJ2-5; unclear D gene. Looked up from germline, CDR1 is SQVTM and CDR2 is ANQGSEA. This CDR3 is 15 amino acids long. CDR3 region: CVGVADLRLQETQYF. CDR3 DNA sequence: TGCGTAGGTGTCGCCGATTTACGACTCCAAGAGACCCAGTACTTC.

The genes are TRBV6-4 and TRBJ2-1, with 12 bases matching TRBD2. The CDR3 is made up of 16 amino acids. V lost 0 bases, J lost 7 bases, and 4 bases stayed unmatched. The germline CDR1 and CDR2 sequences are MRHNA and SNTAGT. CDR3 nucleotides: TGTGCCAGCAGTGACTCAAGACTAGCGGGAGTTAATGAGCAGTTCTTC. The encoded protein is CASSDSRLAGVNEQFF.